This T cell receptor beta chain was sequenced for a study of blood T cell repertoires in COVID-19. Across the whole study: Material from acute and convalescent COVID-19 was sourced from the United States, Italy and Spain.

Original processing methods: Amplified reference gene primers provided the basis for estimating nucleated cell counts. TCRdb's copy holds only in-frame clones and misses some; the assay was immunoSEQ multiplex PCR. The DNA was the basis for D and trimming; V, J and clone size are from that table. The sample comprises about 41,000 clones, roughly 77% of which are singletons, and about 27% rests with the top ten. The V end was cut by 6 bases, the J end by 4 bases, with 14 bases between. There are 14 residues in the CDR3. CDR1 and CDR2 (germline): MNHEY, SVGAGI. The sample was peripheral blood. V usage is TRBV6-5 and J usage is TRBJ2-3, with D perhaps matching TRBD2 (6 bases). The sequence came from a man older than 75 with acute or convalescent COVID-19. The CDR3 loop is CASSQPGTSDTQYF. The CDR3, as DNA: TGTGCCAGCAGCCAGCCGGGGACTTCAGATACGCAGTATTTT.